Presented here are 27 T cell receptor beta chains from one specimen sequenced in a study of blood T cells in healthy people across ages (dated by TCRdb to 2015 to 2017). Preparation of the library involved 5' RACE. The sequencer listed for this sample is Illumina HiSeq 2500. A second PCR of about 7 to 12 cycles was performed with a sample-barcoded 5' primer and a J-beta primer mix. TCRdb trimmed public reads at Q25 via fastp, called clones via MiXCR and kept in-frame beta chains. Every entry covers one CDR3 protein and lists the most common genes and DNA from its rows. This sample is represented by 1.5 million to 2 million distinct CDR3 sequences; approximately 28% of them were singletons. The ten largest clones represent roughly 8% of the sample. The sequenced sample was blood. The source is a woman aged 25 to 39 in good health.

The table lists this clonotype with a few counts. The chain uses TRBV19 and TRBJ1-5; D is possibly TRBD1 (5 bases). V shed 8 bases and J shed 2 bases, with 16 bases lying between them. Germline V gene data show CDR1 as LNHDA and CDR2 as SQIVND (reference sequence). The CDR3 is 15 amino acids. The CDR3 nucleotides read TGTGCCAGTGATTCCAACGGGGGGGGCAATCAGCCCCAGCATTTT. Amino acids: CASDSNGGGNQPQHF.

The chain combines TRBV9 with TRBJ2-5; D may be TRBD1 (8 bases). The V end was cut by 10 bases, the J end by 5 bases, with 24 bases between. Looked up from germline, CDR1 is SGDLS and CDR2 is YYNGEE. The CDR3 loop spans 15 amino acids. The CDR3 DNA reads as TGTGCCGGCGGAGGGGGGGCAGGGGGCGAGGAGACCCAGTACTTC. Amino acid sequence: CAGGGGAGGEETQYF. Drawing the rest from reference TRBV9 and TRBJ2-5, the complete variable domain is DSGVTQTPKHLITATGQRVTLRCSPRSGDLSVYWYQQSLDQGLQFLIQYYNGEERAKGNILERFSAQQFPDLHSELNLSSLELGDSALYFCAGGGGAGGEETQYFGPGTRLLVL.

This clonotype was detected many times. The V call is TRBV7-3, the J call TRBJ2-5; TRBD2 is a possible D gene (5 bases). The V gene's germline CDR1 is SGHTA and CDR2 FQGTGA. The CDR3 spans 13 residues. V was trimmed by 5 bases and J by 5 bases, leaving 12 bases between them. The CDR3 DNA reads TGTGCCAGCAGCCGGGGAGTTGGGGAGACCCAGTACTTC. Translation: CASSRGVGETQYF.

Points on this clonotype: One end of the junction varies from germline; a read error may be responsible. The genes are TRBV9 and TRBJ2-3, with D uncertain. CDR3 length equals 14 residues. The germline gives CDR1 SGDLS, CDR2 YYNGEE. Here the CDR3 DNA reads TGTGCCAGCAGCGTGAGTAGTATGGCAGATGCGCAGTATTTT. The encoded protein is CASSVSSMADAQYF.

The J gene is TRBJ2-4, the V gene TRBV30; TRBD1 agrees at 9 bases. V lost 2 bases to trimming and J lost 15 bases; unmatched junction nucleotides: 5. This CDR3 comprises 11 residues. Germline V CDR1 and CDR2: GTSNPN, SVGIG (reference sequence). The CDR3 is CAWSRAGQGYF. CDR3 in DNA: TGTGCCTGGAGTCGAGCGGGACAGGGGTACTTC.

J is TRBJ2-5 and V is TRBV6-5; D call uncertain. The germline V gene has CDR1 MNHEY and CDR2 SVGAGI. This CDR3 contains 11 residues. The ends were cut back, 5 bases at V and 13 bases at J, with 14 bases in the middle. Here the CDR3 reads CASSLHGRMYF. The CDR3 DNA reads TGTGCCAGCAGTCTCCATGGGCGCATGTACTTC.

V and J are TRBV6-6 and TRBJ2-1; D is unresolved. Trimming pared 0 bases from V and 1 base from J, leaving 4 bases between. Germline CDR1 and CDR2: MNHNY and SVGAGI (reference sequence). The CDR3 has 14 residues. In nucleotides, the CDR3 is TGTGCCAGCAGTTACTCGAAGTCCTACAATGAGCAGTTCTTC. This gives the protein CASSYSKSYNEQFF.

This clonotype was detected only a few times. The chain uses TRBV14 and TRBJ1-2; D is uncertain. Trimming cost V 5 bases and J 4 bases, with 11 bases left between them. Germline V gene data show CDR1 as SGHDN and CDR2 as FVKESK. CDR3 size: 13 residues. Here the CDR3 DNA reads TGTGCCAGCAGCGAGGTGGAAGTCTATGGCTACACCTTC. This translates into CASSEVEVYGYTF.

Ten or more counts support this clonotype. The chain's CDR3 is CSARRTGGGYEQYF. In DNA form, the CDR3 reads TGCAGTGCTAGACGGACAGGGGGCGGGTACGAGCAGTACTTC. V usage is TRBV20-1 and J usage is TRBJ2-7; TRBD1 agrees at 11 bases. Trimming cost V 2 bases and J 4 bases; bases outside gene matches: 4. The CDR3 loop spans 14 amino acids. Per the germline V gene, CDR1 is DFQATT and CDR2 is SNEGSKA (reference sequence).

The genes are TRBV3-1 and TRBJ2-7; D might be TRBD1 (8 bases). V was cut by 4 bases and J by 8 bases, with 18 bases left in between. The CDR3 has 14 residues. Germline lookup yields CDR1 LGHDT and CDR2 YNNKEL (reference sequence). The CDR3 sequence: CASSPYRGGYKQYF. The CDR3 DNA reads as TGTGCCAGCAGCCCCTACAGGGGGGGTTACAAGCAGTACTTC.

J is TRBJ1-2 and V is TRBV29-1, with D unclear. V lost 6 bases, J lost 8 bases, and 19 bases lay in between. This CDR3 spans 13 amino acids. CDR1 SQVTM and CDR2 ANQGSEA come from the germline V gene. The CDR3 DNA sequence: TGCAGCGTCGGGAGCTTATCTGGTTCCGGCTACACCTTC. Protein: CSVGSLSGSGYTF.

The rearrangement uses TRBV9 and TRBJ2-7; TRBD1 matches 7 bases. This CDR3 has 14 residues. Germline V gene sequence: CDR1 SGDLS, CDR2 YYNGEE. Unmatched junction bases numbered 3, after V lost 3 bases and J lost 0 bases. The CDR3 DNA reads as TGTGCCAGCAGCGGATGGGACAGCTCCTACGAGCAGTACTTC. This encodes CASSGWDSSYEQYF.

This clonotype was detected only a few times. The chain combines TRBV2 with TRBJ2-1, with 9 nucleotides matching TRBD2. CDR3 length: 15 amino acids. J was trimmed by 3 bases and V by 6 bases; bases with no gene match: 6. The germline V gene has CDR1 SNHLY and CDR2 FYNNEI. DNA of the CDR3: TGTGCCAGCAGGGAGCGGGGGGCCCTCTACAATGAGCAGTTCTTC. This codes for CASRERGALYNEQFF.

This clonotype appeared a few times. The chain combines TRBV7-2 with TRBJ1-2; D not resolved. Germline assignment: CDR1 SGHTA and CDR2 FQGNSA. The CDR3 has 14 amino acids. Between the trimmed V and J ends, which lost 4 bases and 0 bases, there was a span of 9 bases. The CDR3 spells CASSSGEANYGYTF. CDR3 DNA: TGTGCCAGCAGCTCAGGTGAAGCTAACTATGGCTACACCTTC.

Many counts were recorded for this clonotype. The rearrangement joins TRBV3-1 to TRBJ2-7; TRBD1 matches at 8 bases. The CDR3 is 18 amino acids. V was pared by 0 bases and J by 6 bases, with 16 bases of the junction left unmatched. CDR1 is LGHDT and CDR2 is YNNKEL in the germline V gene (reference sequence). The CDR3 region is CASSQDGYRTGIEGEQYF. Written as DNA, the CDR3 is TGTGCCAGCAGCCAAGATGGTTACAGGACAGGGATTGAAGGCGAGCAGTACTTC.

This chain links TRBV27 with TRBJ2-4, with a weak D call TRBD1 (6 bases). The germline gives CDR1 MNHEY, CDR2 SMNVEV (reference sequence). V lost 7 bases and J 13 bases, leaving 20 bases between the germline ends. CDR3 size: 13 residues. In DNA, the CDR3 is TGTGCCAGCATGTTGGGGGCTTACAATGAGCAGTACTTC. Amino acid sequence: CASMLGAYNEQYF.

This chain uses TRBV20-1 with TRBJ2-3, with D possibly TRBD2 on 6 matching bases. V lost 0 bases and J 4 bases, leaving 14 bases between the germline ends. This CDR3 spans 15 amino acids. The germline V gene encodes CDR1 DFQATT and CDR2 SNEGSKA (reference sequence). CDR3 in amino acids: CSARDGEEDADTQYF. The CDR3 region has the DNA TGCAGTGCTAGAGATGGGGAGGAGGACGCAGATACGCAGTATTTT.

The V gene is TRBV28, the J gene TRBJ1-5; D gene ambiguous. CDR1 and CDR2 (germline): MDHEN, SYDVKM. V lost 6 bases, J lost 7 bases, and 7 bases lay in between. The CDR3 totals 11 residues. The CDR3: CASSRSQPQHF. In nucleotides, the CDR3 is TGTGCCAGCAGCCGTTCGCAGCCCCAGCATTTT.

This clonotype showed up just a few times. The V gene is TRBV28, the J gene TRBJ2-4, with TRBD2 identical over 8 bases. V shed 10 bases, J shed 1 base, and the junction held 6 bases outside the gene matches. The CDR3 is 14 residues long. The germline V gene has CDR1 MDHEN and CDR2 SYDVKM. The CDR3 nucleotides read TGTGCCACCGACGGGGGGGCGGCCAAAAACATTCAGTACTTC. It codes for CATDGGAAKNIQYF. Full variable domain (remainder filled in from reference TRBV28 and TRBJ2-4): DVKVTQSSRYLVKRTGEKVFLECVQDMDHENMFWYRQDPGLGLRLIYFSYDVKMKEKGDIPEGYSVSREKKERFSLILESASTNQTSMYLCATDGGAAKNIQYFGAGTRLSVL.

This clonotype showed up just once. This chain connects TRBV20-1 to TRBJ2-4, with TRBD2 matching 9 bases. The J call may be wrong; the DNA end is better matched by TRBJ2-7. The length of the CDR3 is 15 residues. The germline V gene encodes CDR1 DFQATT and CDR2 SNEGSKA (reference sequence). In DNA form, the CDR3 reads TGCAGTGCTAGAGATGCGGGGGGGAGGACCTACGAGCAGTACTTC. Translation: CSARDAGGRTYEQYF.

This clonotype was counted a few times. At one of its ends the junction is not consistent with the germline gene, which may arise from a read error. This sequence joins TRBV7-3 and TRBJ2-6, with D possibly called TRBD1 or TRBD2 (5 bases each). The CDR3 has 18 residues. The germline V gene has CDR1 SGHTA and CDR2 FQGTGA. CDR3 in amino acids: CASSSRGTGSSGASVLTF. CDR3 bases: TGTGCCAGCAGCTCGCGAGGGACGGGAAGCTCTGGGGCCAGCGTCCTGACTTTC. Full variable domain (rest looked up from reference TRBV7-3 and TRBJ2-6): GAGVSQTPSNKVTEKGKYVELRCDPISGHTALYWYRQSLGQGPEFLIYFQGTGAADDSGLPNDRFFAVRPEGSVSTLKIQRTERGDSAVYLCASSSRGTGSSGASVLTFGAGSRLTVL.

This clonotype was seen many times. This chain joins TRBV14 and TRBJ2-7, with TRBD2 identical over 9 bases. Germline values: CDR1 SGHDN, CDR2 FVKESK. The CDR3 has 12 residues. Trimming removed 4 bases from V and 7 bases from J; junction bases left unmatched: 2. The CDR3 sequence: CASSPLAGEQYF. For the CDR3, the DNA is TGTGCCAGCAGCCCGCTAGCGGGAGAGCAGTACTTC.

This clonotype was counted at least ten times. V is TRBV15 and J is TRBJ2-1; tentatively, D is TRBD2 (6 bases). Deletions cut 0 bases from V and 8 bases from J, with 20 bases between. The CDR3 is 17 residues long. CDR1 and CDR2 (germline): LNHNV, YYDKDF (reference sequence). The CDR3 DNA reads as TGTGCCACCAGCAGAGATCCAGTGGCTAGCCGCGGGGATGAGCAGTTCTTC. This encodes CATSRDPVASRGDEQFF.

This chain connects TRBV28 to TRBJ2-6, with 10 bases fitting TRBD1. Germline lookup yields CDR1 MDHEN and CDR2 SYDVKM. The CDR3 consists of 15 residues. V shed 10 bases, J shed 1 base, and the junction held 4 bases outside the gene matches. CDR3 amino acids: CATGTGESGANVLTF. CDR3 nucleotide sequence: TGTGCCACCGGGACAGGGGAGTCTGGGGCCAACGTCCTGACTTTC.

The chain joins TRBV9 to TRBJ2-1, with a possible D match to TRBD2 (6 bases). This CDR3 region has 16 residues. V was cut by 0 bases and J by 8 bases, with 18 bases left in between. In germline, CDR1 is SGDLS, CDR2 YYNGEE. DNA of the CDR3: TGTGCCAGCAGCGTAGTTGACGGGCGATCTAGCGATGAGCAGTTCTTC. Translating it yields CASSVVDGRSSDEQFF.

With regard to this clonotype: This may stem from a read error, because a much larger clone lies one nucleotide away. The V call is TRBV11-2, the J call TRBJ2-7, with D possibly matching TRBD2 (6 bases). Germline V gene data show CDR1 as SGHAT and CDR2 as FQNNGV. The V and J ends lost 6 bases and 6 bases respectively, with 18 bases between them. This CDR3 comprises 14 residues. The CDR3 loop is CASRKQAWRGEQYV. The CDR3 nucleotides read TGTGCCAGCAGGAAACAGGCCTGGCGGGGCGAGCAGTACGTC.

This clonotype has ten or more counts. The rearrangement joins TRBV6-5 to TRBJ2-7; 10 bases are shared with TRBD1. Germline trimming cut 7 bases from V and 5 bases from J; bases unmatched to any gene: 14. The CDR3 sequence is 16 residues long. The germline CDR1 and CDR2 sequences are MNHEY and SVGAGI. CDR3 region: CASTTSGGQGLHEQYF. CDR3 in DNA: TGTGCCAGCACCACCTCGGGGGGACAGGGGCTCCACGAGCAGTACTTC.